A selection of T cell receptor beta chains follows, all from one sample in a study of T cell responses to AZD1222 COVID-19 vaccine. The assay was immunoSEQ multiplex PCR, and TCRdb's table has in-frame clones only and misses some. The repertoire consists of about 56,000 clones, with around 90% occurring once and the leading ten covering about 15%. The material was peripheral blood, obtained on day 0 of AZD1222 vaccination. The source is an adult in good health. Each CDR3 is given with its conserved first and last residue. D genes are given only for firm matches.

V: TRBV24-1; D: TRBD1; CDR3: CATSDFDRAPYEQYF
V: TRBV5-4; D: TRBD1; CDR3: CASSFYTIQGDTEAFF
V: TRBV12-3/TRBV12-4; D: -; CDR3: CASSLPPREKLFF
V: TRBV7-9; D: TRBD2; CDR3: CASSSSGRSRNEQYF
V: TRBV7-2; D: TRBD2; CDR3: CASSLLSSGRGNEQFF
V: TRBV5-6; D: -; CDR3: CASSLLRGAGYGYTF
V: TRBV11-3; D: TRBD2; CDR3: CASSYREGSVYEQYF
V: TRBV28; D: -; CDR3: CASSLRQTNTEAFF
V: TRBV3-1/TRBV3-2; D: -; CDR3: CASSLPGLYTDTQYF
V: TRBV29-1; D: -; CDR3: CSVTVQRDGAGELFF
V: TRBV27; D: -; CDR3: CASSLRSTSQETQYF
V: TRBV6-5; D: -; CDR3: CASSYRGPRWSPLHF
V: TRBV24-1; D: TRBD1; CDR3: CATSPQTGIYNEQFF
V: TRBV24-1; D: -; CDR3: CATSDTGTSTYEQYF
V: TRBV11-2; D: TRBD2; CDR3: CASSWDQREVAKNIQYF
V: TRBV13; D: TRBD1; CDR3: CASSTPRTGEANYGYTF
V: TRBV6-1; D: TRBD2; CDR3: CASSVSAGLAGLGTQYF
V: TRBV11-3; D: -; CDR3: CASSLDGTAGGTDTQYF
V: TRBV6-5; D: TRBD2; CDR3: CASRAGGSNEQFF
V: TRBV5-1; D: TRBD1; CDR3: CASSLDRELPNSPLHF
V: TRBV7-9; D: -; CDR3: CASNPTVQGNTEAFF
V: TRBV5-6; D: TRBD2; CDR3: CASSLAGASTDTQYF
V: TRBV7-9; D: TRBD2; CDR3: CASSPGGLGYELFF
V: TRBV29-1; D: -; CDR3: CSVSGQLSNTGELFF
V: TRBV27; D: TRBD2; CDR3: CASSLLAGASTDTQYF
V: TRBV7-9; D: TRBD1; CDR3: CASSFRGNYGYTF
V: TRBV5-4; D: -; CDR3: CASSFGDFGYTF
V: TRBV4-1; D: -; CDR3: CASSPIGRGAEKLFF
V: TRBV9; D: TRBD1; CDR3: CASSVSWTGGELFF
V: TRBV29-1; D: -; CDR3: CSTGGNTEAFF
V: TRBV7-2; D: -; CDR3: CLAEGTRGYEQYF
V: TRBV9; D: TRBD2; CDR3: CASSPLGLAGVGEQFF
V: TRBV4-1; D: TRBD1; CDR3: CASSQDRMTGSTDTQYF
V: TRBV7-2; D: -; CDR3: CASSTVNYGYTF
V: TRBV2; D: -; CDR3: CASRGTSNTGELFF
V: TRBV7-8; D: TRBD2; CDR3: CASSLAQTSGRENEQFF
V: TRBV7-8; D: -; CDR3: CASSLPGEEQPQHF
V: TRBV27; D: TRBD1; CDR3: CASSLSRDSGELFF
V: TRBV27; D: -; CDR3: CASSFVVGHEQFF
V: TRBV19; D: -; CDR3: CASSERPRETQYF
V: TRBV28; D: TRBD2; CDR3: CASRHPGTSGGLGSYNEQFF
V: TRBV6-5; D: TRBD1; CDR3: CASRSQGQVYNEQFF
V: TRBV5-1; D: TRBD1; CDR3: CASSPRQGAQLNTGELFF
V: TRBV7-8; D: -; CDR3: CASSLVGMGDTQYF
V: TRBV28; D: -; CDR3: CASRRERSVYEQYF
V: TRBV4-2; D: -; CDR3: CASSQEVGGNTGELFF
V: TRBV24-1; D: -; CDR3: CATSDLLYPEQFF
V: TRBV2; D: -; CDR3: CASSVRDSNEKLFF
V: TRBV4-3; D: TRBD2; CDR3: CASSLGLAGGDEQFF
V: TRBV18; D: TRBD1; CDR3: CASSSVPPGTALNYGYTF
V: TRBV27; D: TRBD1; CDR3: CASSRDYGTGAFSPLHF
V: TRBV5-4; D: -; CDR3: CASSLRHTEAFF
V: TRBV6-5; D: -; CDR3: CASSYSKFLSYGYTF
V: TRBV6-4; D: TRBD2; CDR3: CASSGTSGTSQEQFF
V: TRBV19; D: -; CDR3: CASSIDWGAVNTEAFF